One and the same sample provided the 24 T cell receptor beta chains below, sequenced in a study of cytomegalovirus exposure and HLA in healthy donors. 13 Jbeta primers and 60 Vbeta primers were used for the PCR. TCRdb keeps only in-frame clones here, not all; method: immunoSEQ multiplex PCR. The sample shows approximately 120,000 clones, approximately 73% of them seen only once. The source material was PBMCs. Receptors were obtained from a man aged 35-49 years in good health and CMV-seronegative.

This clone has more than one count but fewer than ten. The chain is built from TRBV14 and TRBJ2-1; unclear D gene. Germline loops: CDR1 SGHDN, CDR2 FVKESK. V was clipped by 4 bases and J by 0 bases, with 13 bases between them. CDR3 length equals 16 residues. This CDR3 reads CASSRLYRSSYNEQFF. The CDR3 DNA sequence: TGTGCCAGCAGCCGACTCTACCGGAGCTCCTACAATGAGCAGTTCTTC.

This chain uses TRBV7-3 with TRBJ2-1, with 10 bases fitting TRBD2. Germline V CDR1 and CDR2: SGHTA, FQGTGA. Losses at the gene ends were 3 bases for V and 8 bases for J; bases not matched to a gene: 7. This CDR3 comprises 15 residues. Written as DNA, the CDR3 is TGTGCCAGCAGCTTTAGCGGGGGGACGAGCGATGAGCAGTTCTTC. Translated, it gives CASSFSGGTSDEQFF.

The J gene is TRBJ1-1, the V gene TRBV10-3, with D possibly TRBD1 on 5 matching bases. Germline V gene sequence: CDR1 ENHRY, CDR2 SYGVKD. Trimming shortened V by 3 bases and J by 1 base, and 6 bases separated the two germline ends. CDR3 length: 13 residues. CDR3 sequence: CAISDRENTEAFF. The CDR3 DNA is TGTGCCATCAGTGACAGGGAGAACACTGAAGCTTTCTTT.

This chain uses TRBV2 with TRBJ1-6; no definite D call. Trimming took 4 bases from V and 6 from J, leaving 10 bases between them. Germline V gene lookup returns CDR1 SNHLY and CDR2 FYNNEI. This CDR3 comprises 14 residues. The CDR3 sequence is CASSALRFNSPLHF. CDR3 bases: TGTGCCAGCAGTGCTCTCAGGTTTAATTCACCCCTCCACTTT.

This clone came up once. The rearrangement links TRBV7-2 to TRBJ2-1; 9 bases match TRBD2. Germline V gene data show CDR1 as SGHTA and CDR2 as FQGNSA. This CDR3 is built from 17 residues. Germline trimming cut 5 bases from V and 2 bases from J; bases unmatched to any gene: 10. Here the CDR3 DNA reads TGTGCCAGCAGCGTCCCTCTAGCGGGGAACACCTACAATGAGCAGTTCTTC. Amino acids: CASSVPLAGNTYNEQFF. Supplemented by reference TRBV7-2 and TRBJ2-1, the full variable domain reads GAGVSQSPSNKVTEKGKDVELRCDPISGHTALYWYRQSLGQGLEFLIYFQGNSAPDKSGLPSDRFSAERTGGSVSTLTIQRTQQEDSAVYLCASSVPLAGNTYNEQFFGPGTRLTVL.

The chain joins TRBV7-9 to TRBJ1-1; D remains ambiguous. CDR1 is SEHNR, CDR2 FQNEAQ, per germline (reference sequence). Trimming took off 3 bases at V and 1 base at J, with 3 bases between the two ends. The CDR3 consists of 12 residues. CDR3 protein: CASSFSNTEAFF. The CDR3 coding sequence is TGTGCCAGCAGCTTCTCGAACACTGAAGCTTTCTTT.

V usage is TRBV4-3 and J usage is TRBJ1-6; possible D gene TRBD1, 6 bases. The CDR3 is made up of 17 amino acids. V was trimmed by 2 bases and J by 4 bases, leaving 15 bases between them. The germline V gene has CDR1 LGHNA and CDR2 YSLEER. CDR3 region: CASSQKGGAPYNSPLHF. Here the CDR3 DNA reads TGCGCCAGCAGCCAAAAAGGGGGGGCCCCTTATAATTCACCCCTCCACTTT.

The gene calls are TRBV6-5 and TRBJ2-5; tentatively, D is TRBD1 (6 bases). In germline, CDR1 is MNHEY, CDR2 SVGAGI. The CDR3 has 14 amino acids. V was cut by 9 bases and J by 13 bases, with 27 bases left in between. CDR3 sequence reads: CARTTTGSPTRGYF. CDR3 DNA sequence: TGTGCCAGAACAACCACAGGGTCTCCTACGAGGGGGTACTTC.

The rearrangement joins TRBV10-3 to TRBJ1-1, with D possibly TRBD1 on 5 matching bases. Germline CDR1 and CDR2: ENHRY and SYGVKD. There are 16 residues in the CDR3. V was cut by 2 bases and J by 3 bases, with 16 bases left in between. DNA of the CDR3: TGTGCCATCAGTGAGGGGGTCAGGGCGGGAGACACTGAAGCTTTCTTT. This encodes CAISEGVRAGDTEAFF.

V and J are TRBV7-9 and TRBJ1-3; D possibly corresponds to TRBD1 (5 bases). The CDR3 totals 16 residues. Germline-derived CDR1 and CDR2 are SEHNR and FQNEAQ (reference sequence). V dropped 3 bases and J dropped 0 bases, with 12 bases sitting between them. As DNA, the CDR3 is TGTGCCAGCAGCTTGCCGGGACTGAACTCTGGAAACACCATATATTTT. Translated, it gives CASSLPGLNSGNTIYF.

This clone was counted a few times. The chain is built from TRBV6-6 and TRBJ1-2; TRBD1 matches 7 bases. The CDR3 is 15 residues long. Looked up from germline, CDR1 is MNHNY and CDR2 is SVGAGI (reference sequence). The V segment lost 5 bases and the J segment 0 bases; nucleotides outside the gene matches: 6. The CDR3 DNA follows: TGTGCCAGCAGTCTTATGGACAGGTCTAACTATGGCTACACCTTC. This encodes CASSLMDRSNYGYTF.

V is TRBV25-1 and J is TRBJ1-1, with D perhaps TRBD1 (6 bases). The CDR3 is 13 amino acids. V lost 7 bases, J lost 1 base, and 10 bases lay in between. Germline V CDR1 and CDR2: MGHDK, SYGVNS. The CDR3 nucleotides read TGTGCCAGCATAGGGGGATCGAACACTGAAGCTTTCTTT. It translates to CASIGGSNTEAFF.

This chain links TRBV2 with TRBJ2-7; D might be TRBD2 (6 bases). CDR3 size: 13 residues. The V gene lost 7 bases and the J gene lost 6 bases, with 16 bases spanning the gap. The germline V gene has CDR1 SNHLY and CDR2 FYNNEI. CDR3 protein: CASIGGSHLEQYF. The CDR3 DNA sequence: TGTGCCAGCATCGGGGGTAGCCACCTCGAGCAGTACTTC.

The gene calls are TRBV5-8 and TRBJ1-1, with a tentative D call TRBD1 (6 bases). The CDR3 runs to 13 residues. Trimming took off 10 bases at V and 1 base at J, with 14 bases between the two ends. Germline V gene data show CDR1 as SGHTS and CDR2 as YDEGEE. The CDR3 nucleotides are TGTGCCCACCTGAGGACAGCGAACACTGAAGCTTTCTTT. Its protein is CAHLRTANTEAFF.

Only a few counts were recorded for this clone. The V and J genes are TRBV18 and TRBJ1-3, with D tentatively TRBD1 (6 bases). Per the germline V gene, CDR1 is KGHSH and CDR2 is LQKENI. Trimming cost V 3 bases and J 1 base, with 13 bases left between them. CDR3 size: 16 residues. The CDR3 here is CASSPSSGTSGNTIYF. In nucleotides, the CDR3 is TGTGCCAGCTCACCCTCATCCGGGACATCTGGAAACACCATATATTTT. Complete variable domain (other parts from reference TRBV18 and TRBJ1-3): NAGVMQNPRHLVRRRGQEARLRCSPMKGHSHVYWYRQLPEEGLKFMVYLQKENIIDESGMPKERFSAEFPKEGPSILRIQQVVRGDSAAYFCASSPSSGTSGNTIYFGEGSWLTVV.

The genes are TRBV29-1 and TRBJ1-4; 7 positions agree with TRBD1. Germline V gene data show CDR1 as SQVTM and CDR2 as ANQGSEA. V gave up 6 bases and J gave up 8 bases; unmatched junction bases: 9. CDR3 length: 13 amino acids. In DNA, the CDR3 is TGCAGCGTCGCTACAGGGGAGAGGGAAAAACTGTTTTTT. Translated, it gives CSVATGEREKLFF.

This chain uses TRBV12-5 with TRBJ2-7; 8 positions match TRBD2. Trimming took 7 bases from V and 2 from J; bases not matched to a gene: 7. Germline V lookup: CDR1 LGHNT, CDR2 FRNRAP. The CDR3 contains 14 residues. CDR3 coding DNA: TGTGCTAGTGTCAGGAACGGGGGGGCCTACGAGCAGTACTTC. Translation: CASVRNGGAYEQYF.

The chain recombines TRBV6-5 with TRBJ1-6; D is perhaps TRBD1 (5 bases). CDR3 length equals 15 residues. With 2 bases removed from V and 9 bases from J, the gap between germline ends came to 14 bases. The V gene's germline CDR1 is MNHEY and CDR2 SVGAGI. The CDR3 loop is CASSYSRGRSSPLHF. The CDR3 nucleotides are TGTGCCAGCAGTTACAGTAGGGGTAGGAGTTCACCCCTCCACTTT.

This clone came up a few times. The genes are TRBV4-3 and TRBJ2-1, with 8 nucleotides matching TRBD2. V trimming: 2 bases; J trimming: 1 base; junction bases outside the gene matches: 13. The CDR3 has 19 amino acids. In germline, CDR1 is LGHNA, CDR2 YSLEER. The CDR3 loop is CASSQRALPGGGSYNEQFF. As DNA, the CDR3 is TGCGCCAGCAGCCAACGTGCGCTGCCGGGGGGGGGTTCCTACAATGAGCAGTTCTTC.

The genes are TRBV9 and TRBJ1-6, with a tentative D call TRBD1 (6 bases). Trimming took 0 bases from V and 7 from J, leaving 8 bases between them. CDR1 and CDR2 from the germline V gene are SGDLS and YYNGEE. The CDR3 runs 14 residues. The CDR3 nucleotides read TGTGCCAGCAGCGTAGGCACAGGGAATTCACCCCTCCACTTT. Its protein product is CASSVGTGNSPLHF.

This clone turned up a few times. The rearrangement links TRBV10-3 to TRBJ2-7; TRBD2 is a possible D gene (5 bases). V lost 7 bases, J lost 5 bases, and 15 bases lay in between. Germline CDR1 and CDR2: ENHRY and SYGVKD. The CDR3 is made up of 13 amino acids. The CDR3 loop is CAIMHEGRDEQYF. The CDR3 region has the DNA TGTGCCATCATGCATGAGGGCCGGGACGAGCAGTACTTC.

This sequence joins TRBV2 and TRBJ1-2, with 11 bases lining up with TRBD1. The germline V gene encodes CDR1 SNHLY and CDR2 FYNNEI. CDR3 size: 13 residues. Losses at the gene ends were 4 bases for V and 7 bases for J; bases not matched to a gene: 2. The CDR3 DNA sequence: TGTGCCAGCAGTGCCGGGACAGGGGGTGGCTACACCTTC. Translation gives CASSAGTGGGYTF.

This chain links TRBV19 with TRBJ1-1; TRBD1 is a possible D gene (5 bases). Germline CDR1 is LNHDA and CDR2 is SQIVND (reference sequence). The CDR3 covers 16 residues. Trimming cost V 3 bases and J 2 bases, with 16 bases left between them. CDR3 sequence reads: CASSIRGGRSNTEAFF. CDR3 DNA sequence: TGTGCCAGTAGTATTCGGGGGGGGAGGTCAAACACTGAAGCTTTCTTT.

The chain combines TRBV9 with TRBJ2-7; 8 bases align to TRBD2. Germline-derived CDR1 and CDR2 are SGDLS and YYNGEE. There are 15 residues in the CDR3. V was pared by 4 bases and J by 0 bases, with 6 bases of the junction left unmatched. The CDR3 is CASSSRGTSSYEQYF. For the CDR3, the DNA is TGTGCCAGCAGCTCGAGAGGGACTAGCTCCTACGAGCAGTACTTC.